The rows below give T cell receptor beta chains drawn from one sample of a study of regulatory T cells in long-lasting Graves disease. TCRdb ran MiXCR on the multiplex PCR reads and lists one entry per CDR3 protein. The sample has approximately 690,000 distinct CDR3 sequences, about 30% seen once. The material was peripheral blood mononuclear cells (PBMCs), obtained when the disease was refractory, from a patient treated with antithyroid drugs. The receptors derive from a female donor with Graves disease. Both conserved end residues are part of each CDR3. A D gene is named only where the DNA matches it firmly. The listing skips clone size in some rows; elsewhere it reads once, few, many or a size class.

j_gene,abundance,d_gene,v_gene,CDR3nt,CDR3aa
TRBJ1-6,.,.,TRBV20-1,TGCAGTGCTAGAGCCAACGGGGTTATAGGTGGTTCACCCCTCCACTTT,CSARANGVIGGSPLHF
TRBJ1-4,.,.,TRBV4-1,TGCGCCAGCAGCCAAGATCTAACTAATGAAAAACTGTTTTTT,CASSQDLTNEKLFF
TRBJ2-5,many,TRBD2,TRBV12-5,TGTGCTAGTAGACGGTCCGGGAGGGGAGAGACCCAGTACTTC,CASRRSGRGETQYF
TRBJ2-4,many,.,TRBV6-1,TGTGCCAGCACGCCAGCGCCGGAAAACATTCAGTACTTC,CASTPAPENIQYF
TRBJ1-2,many,.,TRBV27,TGTGCCAGCAGTCTAGGAGGAGGGAGGGACTATGGCTACACCTTC,CASSLGGGRDYGYTF
TRBJ2-6,.,TRBD1,TRBV2,TGTGCCAGCAGCAGACAGGGGAGCTCTGGGGCCAACGTCCTGACTTTC,CASSRQGSSGANVLTF
TRBJ1-2,few,TRBD1,TRBV2,TGTGCCAGCAGGCCGGGACAGGGGGCCGACTACACCTTC,CASRPGQGADYTF
TRBJ1-2,few,.,TRBV19,TGTGCCAGTAGTATAATCGGGGGGCACGGCTATGGCTACACCTTC,CASSIIGGHGYGYTF
TRBJ2-7,.,TRBD1,TRBV7-9,TGTGCCAGCAGCTCAGATCTAGGGACAGGGGTCAATAACTACGAGCAGTACTTC,CASSSDLGTGVNNYEQYF
TRBJ2-7,.,TRBD2,TRBV7-9,TGTGCCAGCAGACCGAGACTAGCGGGTTTTTCAATACGCTCCTACGAGCAGTACTTC,CASRPRLAGFSIRSYEQYF
TRBJ2-3,.,.,TRBV2,TGTGCGTGGGGAGAGACAGATACGCAGTATTTT,CAWGETDTQYF
TRBJ2-7,many,TRBD1,TRBV11-2,TGTGCCAGCAGCTCAATTACCGGGACAGGGCCAACCTACGAGCAGTACTTC,CASSSITGTGPTYEQYF
TRBJ1-5,.,.,TRBV19,TGTGCCAGTAGTACCCCCCCAGGGCTGGACCAGCCCCAGCATTTT,CASSTPPGLDQPQHF
TRBJ2-5,many,.,TRBV11-2,TGTGCCAGCAGCTTGGGGGGCAGAGGGGCGGAAGAGACCCAGTACTTC,CASSLGGRGAEETQYF
TRBJ1-2,many,.,TRBV19,TGTGCCAGTAGTACCGACAGCACATTCTATGGCTACACCTTC,CASSTDSTFYGYTF
TRBJ2-7,few,.,TRBV6-1,TGTGCCAGCCGCCGGACGGGACCCTACGAGCAGTACTTC,CASRRTGPYEQYF
TRBJ1-1,.,.,TRBV28,TGTGCCAGCAGTTTAAATTTCGGAGAGAACACTGAAGCTTTCTTT,CASSLNFGENTEAFF
TRBJ1-2,few,.,TRBV20-1,TGCAGTGCTACACTTGCTAACTATGGCTACACCTTC,CSATLANYGYTF
TRBJ2-2,.,TRBD1,TRBV11-3,TGTGCCAGCAGCCCCGGCCGGGACAGCCGCACCGGGGAGCTGTTTTTT,CASSPGRDSRTGELFF
TRBJ1-5,once,.,TRBV19,TGTGCCAGTAGTAAACGGGGGACCGATCAGCCCCAGCATTTT,CASSKRGTDQPQHF
TRBJ2-6,.,.,TRBV5-6,TGTGCCAGCAGCTTGGCCGCGGCCAACGTCCTGACTTTC,CASSLAAANVLTF
TRBJ1-5,.,TRBD1,TRBV18,TGTGCCAGCTCACCACGGGGACAGGGGGTAGGCAATCAGCCCCAGCATTTT,CASSPRGQGVGNQPQHF
TRBJ1-5,.,.,TRBV19,TGTGCCAGTAGCCCCTACAGAAGCAATCAGCCCCAGCATTTT,CASSPYRSNQPQHF
TRBJ1-5,.,.,TRBV12-3/TRBV12-4,TGTGCCAGCAGTCCTGACGCATGTTGTGAGCCCCAGCATTTT,CASSPDACCEPQHF
TRBJ2-7,.,.,TRBV7-9,TGTGCCAGCAGCTCCTCGGTTCCTCCCGAGCAGTACTTC,CASSSSVPPEQYF
TRBJ2-7,few,.,TRBV10-1,TGCGCCAGCAGTGAGGGTAACTTCTCCTACGAGCAGTACTTC,CASSEGNFSYEQYF
TRBJ1-4,.,.,TRBV27,TGTGCCAGCAGTTCGCTTGGGGGACGTGAAAAACTGTTTTTT,CASSSLGGREKLFF
TRBJ2-2,few,.,TRBV28,TGTGCCAGCAGTCCCGCGTCTGGAGAAAGCACCGGGGAGCTGTTTTTT,CASSPASGESTGELFF
TRBJ2-5,.,TRBD1,TRBV12-3/TRBV12-4,TGTGCCAGCGGGCGGACAGGTAGACAAGAGACCCAGTACTTC,CASGRTGRQETQYF
TRBJ1-1,many,.,TRBV15,TGTGCCACCAGCAGAGATCGGCGGCAGGAAGCTTTCTTT,CATSRDRRQEAFF
TRBJ1-6,few,.,TRBV3-1,TGTGCCAGCAGCCAAGCCCGAGGGGGGAATTCACCCCTCCACTTT,CASSQARGGNSPLHF
TRBJ1-1,.,.,TRBV30,TGTGCCTGGAGTCCAACGCTTTTCACTGAAGCTTTCTTT,CAWSPTLFTEAFF
TRBJ1-5,few,.,TRBV20-1,TGCAGTACCCAAGCTAGGGACAATCAGCCCCAGCATTTT,CSTQARDNQPQHF
TRBJ2-3,.,.,TRBV7-9,TGTGCCAGCAGCTTAGGGACTACATCTAGCACAGATACGCAGTATTTT,CASSLGTTSSTDTQYF
TRBJ1-1,few,TRBD1,TRBV12-3/TRBV12-4,TGTGCCAGCGAGTCCATGACAGGGAAGAACACTGAAGCTTTCTTT,CASESMTGKNTEAFF
TRBJ2-5,many,.,TRBV6-1,TGTGCCAGCAGTGAAAGTATGGGGACCCAGTACTTC,CASSESMGTQYF
TRBJ1-2,.,.,TRBV5-6,TGTGCCAGCAGCTTGGAAGGGAAGGAGGCCTATGGCTACACCTTC,CASSLEGKEAYGYTF
TRBJ1-1,.,.,TRBV18,TGTGCCAGCTCACCCCCAGGGGCGGTGATAAACACTGAAGCTTTCTTT,CASSPPGAVINTEAFF
TRBJ1-1,many,.,TRBV27,TGTGCCAGCAGTTTGGCGGAATACACTGAAGCTTTCTTT,CASSLAEYTEAFF
TRBJ2-7,.,TRBD2,TRBV15,TGTGCCACCAGCAGAGTGCTAGCGGGCCTACCGTCTTCCTACGAGCAGTACTTC,CATSRVLAGLPSSYEQYF
TRBJ2-5,many,.,TRBV2,TGTGCCAGCAGGGTAGAGCCCATAGAGACCCAGTACTTC,CASRVEPIETQYF
TRBJ2-2,.,TRBD1,TRBV12-3/TRBV12-4,TGTGCCAGCAGCCCCGGGACAGGCGCCACCGGGGAGCTGTTTTTT,CASSPGTGATGELFF
TRBJ1-2,few,.,TRBV25-1,TGTGCCAGCAGTCGGACTTCTGCCGGCTACACCTTC,CASSRTSAGYTF
TRBJ1-1,.,.,TRBV29-1,TGCAGCGGAGGGGTAGCCACTGAAGCTTTCTTT,CSGGVATEAFF
TRBJ1-2,.,.,TRBV4-1,TGCGCCAGCAGCCACTCCCTTGGCCAGGGGAGGAATGGCTACACCTTC,CASSHSLGQGRNGYTF
TRBJ2-5,many,TRBD2,TRBV2,TGTGCCAGCACGGTAGCGGGAGGGAGTTCGGGGACCCAGTACTTC,CASTVAGGSSGTQYF
TRBJ1-6,many,.,TRBV2,TGTGCCAGCAGTACTGACAGATTCTATAATTCACCCCTCCACTTT,CASSTDRFYNSPLHF
TRBJ1-2,many,.,TRBV12-3/TRBV12-4,TGTGCCAGCAGTCTAGAGGCCCCCCGAGACGGGTACGGCTACACCTTC,CASSLEAPRDGYGYTF
TRBJ2-1,.,.,TRBV11-1,TGTGCCAGCAGCTTAAACCCCAGGTCCTATAATGAGCAGTTCTTC,CASSLNPRSYNEQFF
TRBJ1-4,.,.,TRBV4-1,TGCGCCAGCAGCCAAGACAGTGTGGGAAAACTGTTTTTT,CASSQDSVGKLFF
TRBJ1-5,.,TRBD1,TRBV12-3/TRBV12-4,TGTGCCACCGACCAGGGACAGCAGAATCAGCCCCAGCATTTT,CATDQGQQNQPQHF
TRBJ1-1,many,TRBD1,TRBV12-3/TRBV12-4,TGTGCCAGCAGTTTTGGGGACAGGGGGCGCGGGGCTTTCTTT,CASSFGDRGRGAFF
TRBJ1-2,many,.,TRBV12-3/TRBV12-4,TGTGCCATCGCCCCTACAGGTTACTATGGCTACACCTTC,CAIAPTGYYGYTF